A selection of T cell receptor beta chains follows, all from one sample in a study of molecular identifiers for immune sequencing clone quantification. TCRdb reprocessed the PCR reads via MiXCR and lists one record per CDR3 protein. The profile shows just under 65,000 distinct CDR3 sequences, less than 20% of them singletons. The source material was naive CD8+ T cells from blood, with Jurkat cell RNA spiked in. All receptors derive from a human donor in good health. Some libraries in this study had Jurkat cell RNA spiked in. The CDR3 runs from the conserved cysteine through the conserved F or W. The D gene is left open where the match is weak. Some rows have no size entry. The others give once, few or many, or a class for an expanded clone.

d_call cdr3_length j_call clone_size v_call cdr3_nt cdr3_aa
TRBD2 19 TRBJ2-1 once TRBV6-5 TGTGCCAGCGGTTACCCAGGGACTAGAGCCCCTAGCTCCTACAATGAGCAGTTCTTC CASGYPGTRAPSSYNEQFF
. 16 TRBJ2-2 many TRBV19 TGTGCCAGTAGTATAGATGGCGTCTTACCCACCGGGGAGCTGTTTTTT CASSIDGVLPTGELFF
TRBD1 17 TRBJ2-1 . TRBV7-8 TGTGCCAGCAGCCTAGGGAGGGGGACAGGGACCTACAATGAGCAGTTCTTC CASSLGRGTGTYNEQFF
. 18 TRBJ2-3 . TRBV28 TGTGCCAGCAGTTCCCCTCGAGTTATTGGTGGGAGCACAGATACGCAGTATTTT CASSSPRVIGGSTDTQYF
. 17 TRBJ2-7 many TRBV6-6 TGTGCCAGCAGTTACTGGGCCGAGGATGTGCACATCTACGAGCAGTACTTC CASSYWAEDVHIYEQYF
TRBD1 16 TRBJ2-7 many TRBV6-5 TGTGCCAGCAGTATAAGTATCAGGACAGGGATTTACGAGCAGTACTTC CASSISIRTGIYEQYF
. 16 TRBJ1-1 many TRBV30 TGTGCCTGGAGTGTACCAGGTTTCTCAGCGAACACTGAAGCTTTCTTT CAWSVPGFSANTEAFF
. 11 TRBJ1-1 many TRBV13 TGTGCCAGCAGCTTAGATGATGAAGCTTTCTTT CASSLDDEAFF
. 11 TRBJ1-1 . TRBV29-1 TGCAGCGTTGAGGGGTACACTGAAGCTTTCTTT CSVEGYTEAFF
. 14 TRBJ1-2 many TRBV2 TGTGCCAGCAGCCCATGGGGAGGGGATAATGGCTACACCTTC CASSPWGGDNGYTF
. 16 TRBJ1-1 many TRBV11-2 TGTGCCAGCAGCTTAGTTATCCAGGGACCTAACACTGAAGCTTTCTTT CASSLVIQGPNTEAFF
. 15 TRBJ1-1 . TRBV4-1 TGCGCCAGCAGCCAAGTGGGATTTGGGAACACTGAAGCTTTCTTT CASSQVGFGNTEAFF
. 11 TRBJ1-5 many TRBV28 TGTGCCAGCAGTACCAATCAGCCCCAGCATTTT CASSTNQPQHF
. 14 TRBJ2-3 many TRBV28 TGTGTCTCACAGGGCCCAATTAGCACAGATACGCAGTATTTT CVSQGPISTDTQYF
. 16 TRBJ1-3 many TRBV6-5 TGTGCCAGCAGTTACTCATCAGCTGTTTCTGGAAACACCATATATTTT CASSYSSAVSGNTIYF
TRBD2 17 TRBJ2-3 many TRBV11-2 TGTGCCAGCAGCGCGGAGACTAGCGGGAGTACGACAGATACGCAGTATTTT CASSAETSGSTTDTQYF
. 14 TRBJ1-5 many TRBV27 TGTGCCAGCAGTCCGTGGGACGGCGATCAGCCCCAGCATTTT CASSPWDGDQPQHF
. 14 TRBJ1-1 many TRBV7-9 TGTGCCAGCAGCTTACTACAGAGAAACACTGAAGCTTTCTTT CASSLLQRNTEAFF
. 13 TRBJ2-3 many TRBV13 TGTGCCAGCAGCCTTTCCACCGAAGATACGCAGTATTTT CASSLSTEDTQYF
TRBD1 14 TRBJ2-7 few TRBV7-9 TGTGCCAGCAGCGAACAGGGGAATCCTATCGAGCAGTACTTC CASSEQGNPIEQYF
TRBD2 15 TRBJ2-1 many TRBV11-2 TGTGCCAGCGTCAAGCGGGAGGACTCCTACAATGAGCAGTTCTTC CASVKREDSYNEQFF
. 13 TRBJ2-7 few TRBV27 TGTGCCAGCGCACGGACAAGTACCTACGAGCAGTACTTC CASARTSTYEQYF
. 14 TRBJ2-7 few TRBV7-8 TGTGCCAGCACACTGAGGGGGAGCTCCTACGAGCAGTACTTC CASTLRGSSYEQYF
. 16 TRBJ1-4 many TRBV4-2 TGTGCCAGCAGCCAAGATCTGACGACAGGCGCGAAAAAACTGTTTTTT CASSQDLTTGAKKLFF
TRBD1 14 TRBJ1-4 few TRBV12-3/TRBV12-4 TGTGCCAGCAGTCCAGACAGGGCCTTAGGTAAAGTGTTTTTT CASSPDRALGKVFF
. 15 TRBJ2-2 . TRBV28 TGTTCCAGCAGTGTCTTGGGGGGACCGACCGGGGAGCTGTTTTTT CSSSVLGGPTGELFF
TRBD2 17 TRBJ2-5 many TRBV27 TGTGCCAGCAGTCCAAAAACCGGGACTAGGAGACAAGAGACCCAGTACTTC CASSPKTGTRRQETQYF
. 13 TRBJ2-7 many TRBV9 TGTGCCAGCAGCGTGGGGTGGGTCGACGAGCAGTACTTC CASSVGWVDEQYF
TRBD2 17 TRBJ2-1 few TRBV5-1 TGCGCCAGCAGCTCCCCCAAGGGACTAGTATCCTACAATGAGCAGTTCTTC CASSSPKGLVSYNEQFF
. 16 TRBJ2-5 . TRBV7-9 TGTGCCAGCAGCTTAGCTCAGGGATGGTTGGAAGTGACCCAGTACTTC CASSLAQGWLEVTQYF
TRBD2 15 TRBJ2-1 . TRBV7-3 TGTGCCAGCAGAGTACCGACTAGCGGGAGAAATGAGCAGTTCTTC CASRVPTSGRNEQFF
TRBD2 14 TRBJ2-1 many TRBV29-1 TGCAGCGTGCAAGGACTAGGCCCATGGGGTGAGCAGTTCTTC CSVQGLGPWGEQFF
. 13 TRBJ2-7 many TRBV7-2 TGTGCCAGCAGCTACGACCCTTCCTACGAGCAGTACTTC CASSYDPSYEQYF
. 13 TRBJ2-7 . TRBV7-9 TGTGCCACAACTTTGGGGGGTTACTCCGAGCAGTACTTC CATTLGGYSEQYF
. 12 TRBJ2-1 . TRBV2 TGTGCCAGCGGGGATTTCACGGCTGAGCAGTTCTTC CASGDFTAEQFF
. 15 TRBJ1-5 many TRBV28 TGTGCCAGCAGTTACGTTAGGGGGGCAGGCCAGCCCCAGCATTTT CASSYVRGAGQPQHF